The 11 T cell receptor beta chains presented below share a single source sample, sequenced in a study of identifying expanded T cells in peripheral blood. Profiling relied on immunoSEQ multiplex PCR, and the TCRdb table lists in-frame clones only, not all of them. There are around 120,000 clones in the sample; approximately 90% occur only once, and roughly 15% lies in the top ten. What was sequenced was blood. These TCRs come from a person aged 18 to 70 in good health.

The genes are TRBV13 and TRBJ2-1; the D is unclear. Between the trimmed V and J ends, which lost 6 bases and 2 bases, there was a span of 8 bases. The germline V gene encodes CDR1 PRHDT and CDR2 FYEKMQ (reference sequence). CDR3 length equals 13 residues. CDR3 sequence: CASSQETYNEQFF. The DNA for the CDR3 is TGTGCCAGCAGTCAGGAGACCTACAATGAGCAGTTCTTC.

The chain carries TRBV5-8 and TRBJ2-5; TRBD1 might be the D (6 bases). Trimming removed 3 bases from V and 6 bases from J, with 15 bases in between. CDR1 and CDR2 (germline): SGHTS, YDEGEE. This CDR3 is 14 amino acids long. CDR3: CASSSGAFRKTQYF. The CDR3 DNA is TGTGCCAGCAGCTCAGGGGCCTTCAGGAAGACCCAGTACTTC.

A few counts support this clone. The chain couples TRBV28 to TRBJ1-1; possibly TRBD1 for D (5 bases). The CDR3 length is 14 residues. Trimming removed 3 bases at V and 7 bases at J, with 15 bases between. Germline-derived CDR1 and CDR2 are MDHEN and SYDVKM. The CDR3 here is CASSFPTRDVEAFF. The CDR3 DNA reads as TGTGCCAGCAGTTTCCCCACGAGGGACGTTGAAGCTTTCTTT.

CDR3: CATSGLAGGLPTLLYNEQFF. As DNA, the CDR3 is TGTGCCACCAGCGGGCTAGCGGGGGGGCTACCGACCCTCCTCTACAATGAGCAGTTCTTC. V usage is TRBV15 and J usage is TRBJ2-1, with TRBD2 matching over 12 bases. Germline CDR1 is LNHNV and CDR2 is YYDKDF (reference sequence). The CDR3 has 20 residues. The V and J ends lost 5 bases and 3 bases, in that order; junction bases with no gene match: 17.

The chain employs TRBV7-2 and TRBJ2-7; D remains ambiguous. This CDR3 is built from 13 residues. The germline V gene has CDR1 SGHTA and CDR2 FQGNSA. Trimming removed 1 base at V and 1 base at J, with 5 bases between. The CDR3 DNA sequence: TGTGCCAGCAGCTTAGGGCTGTCCTACGAGCAGTACTTC. It specifies CASSLGLSYEQYF.

The V call is TRBV18, the J call TRBJ2-3, with D perhaps given as TRBD1 or TRBD2 (5 bases each). Trimming took 6 bases from V and 4 from J, leaving 20 bases between them. The germline CDR1 and CDR2 sequences are KGHSH and LQKENI. The CDR3 length is 16 residues. Here the CDR3 reads CASSSGISLGADTQYF. The CDR3 DNA is TGTGCCAGCTCCTCGGGAATTTCATTAGGGGCAGATACGCAGTATTTT.

This chain uses TRBV6-5 with TRBJ1-1; D is unclear. CDR1 and CDR2 (germline): MNHEY, SVGAGI. The CDR3 has 12 amino acids. The V end lost 5 bases, the J end lost 4 bases, and 8 bases lay between the germline ends. The CDR3, as DNA: TGTGCCAGCAGTAAGGGCGGCACTGAAGCTTTCTTT. It codes for CASSKGGTEAFF.

This chain links TRBV5-3 with TRBJ1-5; 7 nucleotides align to TRBD1. TRBV5-3 is an ORF; its function is uncertain. The V gene end was trimmed by 4 bases and the J gene end by 4 bases; junction bases not matched to a gene: 11. This CDR3 has 16 amino acids. Written as DNA, the CDR3 is TGTGCCAGAAGCCCTACTATAGACAGGGCGAATCAGCCCCAGCATTTT. As protein: CARSPTIDRANQPQHF.

This chain uses TRBV23-1 with TRBJ1-5; D is undetermined. TRBV23-1 is placed among ORFs of uncertain function. The CDR3 loop spans 18 amino acids. The V and J ends lost 5 bases and 5 bases respectively, with 25 bases between them. CDR3 amino acids: CASSWVNVRSGFHQPQHF. The CDR3, as DNA: TGCGCCAGCAGTTGGGTCAATGTTCGGTCGGGCTTCCATCAGCCCCAGCATTTT.

This sequence joins TRBV10-3 and TRBJ2-7, with 11 bases identical to TRBD1. After removal of 7 bases from V and 5 bases from J, the junction contained 10 bases not matched to a gene. This CDR3 region has 15 residues. Per germline, CDR1 ENHRY and CDR2 SYGVKD. CDR3 in amino acids: CAITSSGQGGNEQYF. The CDR3 nucleotides are TGTGCCATCACCTCTTCGGGACAGGGGGGCAACGAGCAGTACTTC.

The chain is built from TRBV7-2 and TRBJ2-3, with D perhaps assigned TRBD1 or TRBD2 (5 bases each). Germline V gives CDR1 SGHTA, CDR2 FQGNSA. The CDR3 consists of 13 residues. Trimming took off 4 bases at V and 4 bases at J, with 9 bases between the two ends. The CDR3 DNA reads as TGTGCCAGCAGCTCGCAGGGAGCAGATACGCAGTATTTT. Protein product: CASSSQGADTQYF.